The clone carrying this T cell receptor (beta chain) was seen more than once but under ten times. Antigen specificity is unknown. At one end, the junction sequence differs from germline, possibly due to a read error. MiXCR was run by TCRdb on the multiplex PCR reads, yielding one entry per CDR3 protein. There are 200,000 to 250,000 distinct CDR3 sequences in the sample; under 40% occur only once, and 3% to 4% lies in the top ten. This sample was taken from a study of breast tumors, draining lymph nodes, adjacent tissues. Study-level findings and limits: Compared with lymph nodes, tumors were less diverse; compared with nontumor tissue, more. Most tumor T cells seemingly derive from lymph node, then expand in tumor.

The lymph nodes were axillary draining lymph nodes from breast cancer patients. The V gene's germline CDR1 is SGDLS and CDR2 YYNGEE. The length of the CDR3 is 14 residues. The sample comprised axillary lymph node tissue. This receptor was identified in a female donor with breast cancer. Some clones in this sample may be carry-over from other donors' samples. V and J are TRBV9 and TRBJ2-5; D call uncertain. CDR3 in amino acids: CASSVGGIQETQSF. In DNA, the CDR3 is TGTGCCAGCAGCGTAGGGGGTATCCAAGAGACCCAGTCCTTC.